The 16 T cell receptor beta chains below come from one sample, sequenced in a study of regulatory T cells in long-lasting Graves disease. Time point described: newly diagnosed GD, antithyroid drugs for less than 3 months. PBMC RNA served as the TCR library source. Library construction for TCR beta used iRepertoire HTBI primers and Arm-PCR of CDR3 regions. TCRdb re-analysed the multiplex PCR reads in MiXCR, keeping a single row per CDR3 protein. The data show 400,000 to 450,000 distinct CDR3 sequences, about 15% seen once. These same data were also listed under a study on T cells in Graves' hyperthyroidism and ophthalmopathy.

The sample in question was peripheral blood mononuclear cells (PBMCs), obtained at new diagnosis, from a patient treated with antithyroid drugs. The receptors derive from a woman between 25 and 40 years old with Graves disease.

This clonotype has a count of ten or more. The chain joins TRBV3-1 to TRBJ2-1; the D gene could be TRBD1 or TRBD2 (5 bases each). V lost 4 bases, J lost 1 base, and 14 bases lay in between. The germline V gene has CDR1 LGHDT and CDR2 YNNKEL (reference sequence). The CDR3 is 16 residues long. The CDR3: CASSRRDVGSYNEQFF. CDR3 nucleotides: TGTGCCAGCAGCCGCCGGGACGTCGGGTCCTACAATGAGCAGTTCTTC.

This clonotype was seen ten or more times. The chain has TRBV11-3 and TRBJ2-2, with TRBD2 identical over 16 bases. J was trimmed by 4 bases and V by 1 base; bases with no gene match: 6. The CDR3 covers 19 residues. CDR1 and CDR2 from the germline V gene are SGHNT and YENEEA. CDR3 residues: CASSLGPGLAGGATGELFF. The CDR3, as DNA: TGTGCCAGCAGCTTAGGCCCGGGACTAGCGGGAGGGGCCACCGGGGAGCTGTTTTTT. The complete variable domain, with remaining parts taken from reference TRBV11-3 and TRBJ2-2, reads EAGVVQSPRYKIIEKKQPVAFWCNPISGHNTLYWYLQNLGQGPELLIRYENEEAVDDSQLPKDRFSAERLKGVDSTLKIQPAELGDSAVYLCASSLGPGLAGGATGELFFGEGSRLTVL.

This clonotype was seen many times. The gene calls are TRBV20-1 and TRBJ2-7; TRBD1 matches 8 bases. The CDR3 is made up of 15 amino acids. V lost 1 base and J lost 1; bases outside the gene matches: 6. The V gene's germline CDR1 is DFQATT and CDR2 SNEGSKA (reference sequence). The chain's CDR3 is CSARALGQGSYEQYF. CDR3 bases: TGCAGTGCTAGAGCCTTAGGACAGGGTTCCTACGAGCAGTACTTC.

The CDR3 DNA reads TGTGCCAGCAGTTACACCAGGGGCCGTAATGAAAAACTGTTTTTT. Protein product: CASSYTRGRNEKLFF. The chain has TRBV6-5 and TRBJ1-4; a weak D match, TRBD1 (6 bases). V was trimmed by 2 bases and J by 4 bases, leaving 11 bases between them. CDR1 and CDR2 (germline): MNHEY, SVGAGI. The CDR3 consists of 15 residues.

This clonotype was observed at least ten times. The chain joins TRBV24-1 to TRBJ2-7; 9 positions agree with TRBD1. Germline values: CDR1 KGHDR, CDR2 SFDVKD. The CDR3 sequence is 14 residues long. The junction had 3 bases not matched to a gene; V was cut back by 4 bases and J by 3 bases. CDR3 region: CATSEGTGFYEQYF. The CDR3 nucleotides read TGTGCCACCAGTGAGGGGACAGGGTTCTACGAGCAGTACTTC.

This clonotype was seen a single time. The rearrangement joins TRBV7-3 to TRBJ1-1, with 7 positions matching TRBD1. The germline V gene has CDR1 SGHTA and CDR2 FQGTGA. Losses at the gene ends were 1 base for V and 3 bases for J; bases not matched to a gene: 2. The CDR3 consists of 14 residues. The chain's CDR3 is CASSLKGADTEAFF. As DNA, the CDR3 is TGTGCCAGCAGCTTAAAGGGGGCGGACACTGAAGCTTTCTTT.

The CDR3 sequence is CASSLSPPGAQEPQHF. CDR3 nucleotide sequence: TGTGCCAGCTCGCTATCGCCTCCCGGGGCCCAAGAGCCCCAGCATTTT. J is TRBJ1-5 and V is TRBV18, with D maybe TRBD1 (5 bases). V lost 6 bases and J 8 bases, leaving 23 bases between the germline ends. Germline V gene lookup returns CDR1 KGHSH and CDR2 LQKENI. There are 16 residues in the CDR3.

There are many counts of this clonotype. J is TRBJ2-1 and V is TRBV5-1; 8 bases align to TRBD2. The CDR3 covers 18 residues. The germline gives CDR1 SGHRS, CDR2 YFSETQ. V dropped 4 bases and J dropped 0; count of bases not matched to a gene: 12. The CDR3 spells CASSRAGRGTSSYNEQFF. The CDR3 DNA sequence: TGCGCCAGCAGCCGAGCCGGGCGGGGGACTAGCTCCTACAATGAGCAGTTCTTC. Based on the CDR3 plus reference TRBV5-1 and TRBJ2-1, the full variable domain is KAGVTQTPRYLIKTRGQQVTLSCSPISGHRSVSWYQQTPGQGLQFLFEYFSETQRNKGNFPGRFSGRQFSNSRSEMNVSTLELGDSALYLCASSRAGRGTSSYNEQFFGPGTRLTVL.

The V call is TRBV7-9, the J call TRBJ1-2; D is uncertain. The ends were cut back, 1 base at V and 7 bases at J, with 4 bases in the middle. This CDR3 is 11 amino acids long. Germline CDR1 reads SEHNR; CDR2 reads FQNEAQ (reference sequence). The CDR3 region is CASSLDSGYTF. The CDR3 coding sequence is TGTGCCAGCAGCTTAGATAGTGGCTACACCTTC.

This clonotype showed up just a few times. The V call is TRBV4-1, the J call TRBJ2-3; D gene ambiguous. The CDR3 consists of 11 residues. CDR1 and CDR2 from the germline V gene are MGHRA and YSYEKL. V lost 8 bases, J lost 5 bases, and 8 bases lay in between. The CDR3 DNA sequence: TGCGCCAGCTTGGGGAAAGATACGCAGTATTTT. As protein: CASLGKDTQYF.

The chain links TRBV20-1 to TRBJ2-1; 10 bases match TRBD2. The germline V gene has CDR1 DFQATT and CDR2 SNEGSKA (reference sequence). The J segment lost 5 bases and the V segment lost 0 bases, leaving 4 bases of the junction unmatched. The CDR3 has 15 residues. CDR3 nucleotide sequence: TGCAGTGCTAGAGAACTAGCGGGGACCAACAATGAGCAGTTCTTC. This translates into CSARELAGTNNEQFF.

At least ten counts were recorded for this clonotype. V usage is TRBV7-2 and J usage is TRBJ1-5; 10 bases align to TRBD1. CDR3 length: 15 residues. J gave up 3 bases and V 7 bases, and 6 bases lay outside the gene matches. Germline V lookup: CDR1 SGHTA, CDR2 FQGNSA. Here the CDR3 reads CASNKGQGTNQPQHF. CDR3 in DNA: TGTGCCAGCAACAAGGGACAGGGGACCAATCAGCCCCAGCATTTT.

The genes are TRBV6-1 and TRBJ2-3; D might be TRBD2 (5 bases). The V gene lost 5 bases and the J gene lost 0 bases, with 9 bases spanning the gap. Germline V lookup: CDR1 MNHNS, CDR2 SASEGT. The CDR3 runs 14 residues. CDR3 nucleotides: TGTGCCAGCAGTATAGCGTGGAGCACAGATACGCAGTATTTT. Protein: CASSIAWSTDTQYF.

This clonotype was seen more than once but under ten times. The chain joins TRBV12-3 or TRBV12-4 to TRBJ2-7; D might be TRBD1 or TRBD2, each matching 6 bases. The CDR3 spans 14 residues. The ends were cut back, 1 base at V and 6 bases at J, with 13 bases in the middle. This CDR3 is CASSLVRGGSEQYF. The DNA for the CDR3 is TGTGCCAGCAGTTTAGTACGAGGGGGGTCCGAGCAGTACTTC.

The chain recombines TRBV6-6 with TRBJ2-2, with no clear D. V was cut by 0 bases and J by 4 bases, with 3 bases left in between. This CDR3 region has 13 residues. The V gene's germline CDR1 is MNHNY and CDR2 SVGAGI (reference sequence). The CDR3 loop reads CASSYSFTGELFF. CDR3 nucleotides: TGTGCCAGCAGTTACTCGTTCACCGGGGAGCTGTTTTTT.

The chain has TRBV6-1 and TRBJ1-1, with D unresolved. Trimming pared 6 bases from V and 4 bases from J, leaving 9 bases between. Germline assignment: CDR1 MNHNS and CDR2 SASEGT. CDR3 length: 12 amino acids. The CDR3 DNA follows: TGTGCCAGCAGATCAACTAGCACTGAAGCTTTCTTT. This encodes CASRSTSTEAFF.